This T cell receptor (beta chain) was profiled in a study of vaccination and CD4 T cells after COVID-19. Study context: There were six male and four female convalescents, and two of them were Hispanic. Sampling post-COVID took place a median roughly 92 days after diagnosis (range 35 to 161). The authors exposed cells to overlapping spike peptides derived from SARS-CoV-2, HCoV-NL63, HCoV-OC43 and HCoV-229E.

Indicated treatment: approximately 9-day PBMC culture with coronavirus spike peptide pools or control peptides (ViraFEST assay). By sample fraction, this clonotype is medium-sized (0.01 to 0.1%). The target antigen is unknown. V was cut by 6 bases and J by 4 bases, with 22 bases left in between. The CDR3 has 17 residues. Germline V lookup: CDR1 MNHNS, CDR2 SASEGT. The study sequenced cultured CD4+ T cell DNA using the Oncomine TCR Beta short-read assay. TCRdb passed the PCR reads through MiXCR, listing each CDR3 protein once. The sample includes approximately 16,000 distinct CDR3 sequences, nearly 75% of them seen just once.

V usage is TRBV6-1 and J usage is TRBJ1-5; TRBD1 might be the D (6 bases). The specimen sequenced was CD4+ T cells from blood, cultured in vitro. The TCR comes from a human donor who had recovered from COVID-19. The CDR3: CASSAPKGQGRNQPQHF. CDR3 sequence (DNA): TGTGCCAGCAGCGCCCCGAAGGGGCAGGGGCGGAATCAGCCCCAGCATTTT.